Following are 9 T cell receptor beta chains from one sample sequenced in a study of vaccination and CD4 T cells after COVID-19. CD4+ T cells that had been cultured provided DNA sequenced with the Oncomine TCR Beta short-read assay. TCRdb reprocessed the PCR reads via MiXCR and lists one record per CDR3 protein. Here the sample spans roughly 15,000 distinct CDR3 sequences, around 55% being singletons. Treatment given: roughly 11-day PBMC culture with coronavirus spike peptide pools or control peptides (ViraFEST assay). The antigens of these receptors remain unknown. The sequenced material came from CD4+ T cells from blood, cultured in vitro. The source of these receptors is a human donor who had recovered from COVID-19.

The chain uses TRBV6-1 and TRBJ2-1; D may be TRBD2 (6 bases). Germline CDR1 MNHNS, CDR2 SASEGT. Trimming pared 7 bases from V and 5 bases from J, leaving 15 bases between. The CDR3 loop spans 14 amino acids. The CDR3 nucleotides are TGTGCCAGCACCCGATTACGGGGGAACAATGAGCAGTTCTTC. Translated, it gives CASTRLRGNNEQFF.

V usage is TRBV28 and J usage is TRBJ2-1, with TRBD1 identical over 9 bases. Germline CDR1 reads MDHEN; CDR2 reads SYDVKM. With V trimmed by 5 bases and J by 5 bases, 10 bases remained unmatched. The CDR3 has 16 residues. Here the CDR3 DNA reads TGTGCCAGCAGTCTTCTCCCCGGGACAGGGAACAATGAGCAGTTCTTC. This translates into CASSLLPGTGNNEQFF.

This chain uses TRBV6-5 with TRBJ2-3; D is undetermined. Trimming left V 2 bases short and J 0 bases short, with 9 bases between. The CDR3 sequence is 15 residues long. Germline V gene lookup returns CDR1 MNHEY and CDR2 SVGAGI. The CDR3 loop reads CASSYRATSTDTQYF. CDR3 in DNA: TGTGCCAGCAGTTACCGGGCTACTAGCACAGATACGCAGTATTTT.

This clonotype was counted only a few times. The chain combines TRBV20-1 with TRBJ1-2, with D hard to call. The V gene lost 3 bases and the J gene lost 4 bases, with 3 bases spanning the gap. This CDR3 is 10 amino acids long. Germline-derived CDR1 and CDR2 are DFQATT and SNEGSKA (reference sequence). This CDR3 is CSARVYGYTF. The CDR3 nucleotides are TGCAGTGCTAGGGTCTATGGCTACACCTTC.

This chain uses TRBV21-1 with TRBJ1-2. TRBV21-1 is shown as a pseudogene. This CDR3 contains 13 residues. The CDR3, as DNA: TGTGCCAGCAGCAAAGACTGGCTAGGGGGCTACACCTTC. Translated, it gives CASSKDWLGGYTF.

The rearrangement uses TRBV2 and TRBJ2-2; 13 positions agree with TRBD2. CDR1 and CDR2 (germline): SNHLY, FYNNEI. The trim removed 6 bases at V and 4 bases at J, leaving 11 bases unmatched. CDR3 length: 18 residues. CDR3 in DNA: TGTGCCAGCAGCCGGAAACTTGGGACTAGCGGGGCCACCGGGGAGCTGTTTTTT. Amino acids: CASSRKLGTSGATGELFF.

Remarks on this clonotype: Germline is not matched at one junction end, which may reflect a read error. The gene calls are TRBV7-9 and TRBJ2-7, with D possibly TRBD2 on 6 matching bases. Germline loops: CDR1 SEHNR, CDR2 FQNEAQ (reference sequence). The CDR3 contains 16 residues. The CDR3 DNA reads TGTGCCAGCAGCTTGTATGGTACTAGTCCTTCGGGGGAGCAGTACTTT. This gives the protein CASSLYGTSPSGEQYF.

The chain combines TRBV10-3 with TRBJ1-6, with D unclear. V lost 4 bases, J lost 5 bases, and 6 bases lay in between. The CDR3 has 13 amino acids. The V gene's germline CDR1 is ENHRY and CDR2 SYGVKD. The CDR3 sequence is CAISGRNNSPLHF. The CDR3 bases are TGTGCCATCAGTGGACGGAATAATTCACCCCTCCACTTT.

CDR3 nucleotides: TGTGCCAGCAGTCGACAGGGTAATGGCGATGGCTACACCTTC. Protein product: CASSRQGNGDGYTF. The V call is TRBV6-1, the J call TRBJ1-2; 7 nucleotides line up with TRBD1. The length of the CDR3 is 14 residues. Germline V gene sequence: CDR1 MNHNS, CDR2 SASEGT. V gave up 5 bases and J gave up 6 bases; unmatched junction bases: 9.